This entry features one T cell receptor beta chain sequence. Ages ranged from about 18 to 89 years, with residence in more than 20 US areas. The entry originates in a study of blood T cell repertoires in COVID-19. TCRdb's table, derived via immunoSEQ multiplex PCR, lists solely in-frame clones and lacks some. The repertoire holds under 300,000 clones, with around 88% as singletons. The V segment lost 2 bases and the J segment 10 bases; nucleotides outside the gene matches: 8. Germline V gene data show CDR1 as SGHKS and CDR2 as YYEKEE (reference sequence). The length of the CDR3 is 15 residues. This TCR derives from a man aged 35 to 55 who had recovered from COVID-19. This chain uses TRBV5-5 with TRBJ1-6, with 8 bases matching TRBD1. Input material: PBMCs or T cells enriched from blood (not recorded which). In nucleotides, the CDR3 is TGTGCCAGCAGCTTTCCGAGACAGGGGATGTCACCCCTCCACTTT. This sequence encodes CASSFPRQGMSPLHF.